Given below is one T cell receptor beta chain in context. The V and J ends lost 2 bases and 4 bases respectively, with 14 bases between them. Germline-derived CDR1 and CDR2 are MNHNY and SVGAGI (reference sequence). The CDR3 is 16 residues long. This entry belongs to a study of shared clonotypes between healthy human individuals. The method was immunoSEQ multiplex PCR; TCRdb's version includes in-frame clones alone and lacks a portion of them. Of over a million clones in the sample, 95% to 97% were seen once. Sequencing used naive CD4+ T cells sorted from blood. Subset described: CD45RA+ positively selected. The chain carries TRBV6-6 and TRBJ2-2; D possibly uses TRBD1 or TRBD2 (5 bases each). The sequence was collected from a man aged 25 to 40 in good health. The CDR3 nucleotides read TGTGCCAGCAGTTACGCCACCGGGACCTCCACCGGGGAGCTGTTTTTT. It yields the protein CASSYATGTSTGELFF.